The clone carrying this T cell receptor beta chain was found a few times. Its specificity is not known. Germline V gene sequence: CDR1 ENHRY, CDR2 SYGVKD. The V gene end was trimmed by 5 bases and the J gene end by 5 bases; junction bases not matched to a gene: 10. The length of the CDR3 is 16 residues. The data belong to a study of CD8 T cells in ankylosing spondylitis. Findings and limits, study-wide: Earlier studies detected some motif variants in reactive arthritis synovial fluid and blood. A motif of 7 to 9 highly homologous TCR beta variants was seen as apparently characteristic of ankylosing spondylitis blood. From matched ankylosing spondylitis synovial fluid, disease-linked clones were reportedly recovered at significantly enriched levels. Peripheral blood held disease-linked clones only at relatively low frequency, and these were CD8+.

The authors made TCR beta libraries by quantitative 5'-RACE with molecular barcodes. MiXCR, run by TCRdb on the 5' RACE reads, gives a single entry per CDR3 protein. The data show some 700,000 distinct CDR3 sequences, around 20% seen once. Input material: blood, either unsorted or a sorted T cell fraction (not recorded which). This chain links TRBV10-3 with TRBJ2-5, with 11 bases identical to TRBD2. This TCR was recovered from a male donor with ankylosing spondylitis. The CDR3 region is CAISQGTSGKGETQYF. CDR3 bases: TGTGCCATCAGTCAAGGGACTAGCGGCAAAGGGGAGACCCAGTACTTC.